These 11 T cell receptor beta chains share one sample of origin, sequenced in a study of blood T cell repertoires in COVID-19. Using immunoSEQ multiplex PCR, the repertoire was profiled, and TCRdb retains in-frame clones only, with some absent. The sample yields about 87,000 clones, around 88% seen once. The sample taken for sequencing was peripheral blood. These receptor sequences come from a human donor in a cohort sampled during active COVID-19.

This chain uses TRBV6-8 with TRBJ2-4; 8 positions match TRBD1. The CDR3 sequence is 17 residues long. With V trimmed by 6 bases and J by 0 bases, 10 bases remained unmatched. The germline gives CDR1 MNHGY, CDR2 SAAAGT. The CDR3 sequence is CASRSRQGNLAKNIQYF. The CDR3 DNA is TGTGCCAGCAGGTCCCGACAGGGGAACCTAGCCAAAAACATTCAGTACTTC.

This rearrangement joins TRBV11-2 to TRBJ2-1; 10 positions match TRBD2. In germline, CDR1 is SGHAT, CDR2 FQNNGV. Trimming at V came to 2 bases and at J to 2 bases, leaving 0 bases not matched to a gene. The CDR3 runs to 15 residues. The CDR3: CASSLSGGAYNEQFF. CDR3 DNA sequence: TGTGCCAGCAGCTTAAGCGGGGGGGCCTACAATGAGCAGTTCTTC.

The V call is TRBV11-3, the J call TRBJ2-3; 10 positions agree with TRBD2. This CDR3 is 14 amino acids long. The J segment lost 5 bases and the V segment lost 5 bases, leaving 4 bases of the junction unmatched. Germline assignment: CDR1 SGHNT and CDR2 YENEEA. The CDR3 loop reads CASSPRTSGDTQYF. CDR3 sequence (DNA): TGTGCCAGCAGCCCTCGGACTAGCGGAGATACGCAGTATTTT.

This sequence joins TRBV7-6 and TRBJ1-6; TRBD1 agrees at 8 bases. This CDR3 contains 13 residues. Trimming at V came to 4 bases and at J to 11 bases, leaving 4 bases not matched to a gene. Germline CDR1 and CDR2: SGHVS and FNYEAQ. DNA of the CDR3: TGTGCCAGCAGCTCCGGACAGGGTGCACCCCTCCACTTT. It yields the protein CASSSGQGAPLHF.

The chain carries TRBV7-2 and TRBJ2-3; D perhaps matches TRBD1 (6 bases). V dropped 1 base and J dropped 3 bases, with 14 bases sitting between them. Germline V gives CDR1 SGHTA, CDR2 FQGNSA. The CDR3 extends over 16 amino acids. CDR3: CASSLDFRGLTDTQYF. The CDR3 DNA reads as TGTGCCAGCAGCTTAGACTTCAGGGGTTTGACAGATACGCAGTATTTT.

The rearrangement links TRBV27 to TRBJ2-1, with 12 nucleotides matching TRBD2. With V trimmed by 7 bases and J by 6 bases, 1 base remained unmatched. The CDR3 is 13 residues long. Germline assignment: CDR1 MNHEY and CDR2 SMNVEV (reference sequence). The CDR3 nucleotides read TGTGCCAGCACTAGCGGGGGGGCCAATGAGCAGTTCTTC. This codes for CASTSGGANEQFF.

V and J are TRBV11-3 and TRBJ2-1; TRBD1 is a possible D gene (5 bases). This CDR3 is 13 amino acids long. Per the germline V gene, CDR1 is SGHNT and CDR2 is YENEEA. Trimming pared 2 bases from V and 5 bases from J, leaving 7 bases between. CDR3 loop: CASSLPGNNEQFF. The CDR3 DNA is TGTGCCAGCAGCTTACCAGGGAACAATGAGCAGTTCTTC.

The sample holds one count of this clone. This sequence joins TRBV24-1 and TRBJ2-7; TRBD1 agrees at 10 bases. The V gene's germline CDR1 is KGHDR and CDR2 SFDVKD. The V and J ends lost 9 bases and 4 bases, in that order; junction bases with no gene match: 8. The CDR3 runs 14 residues. In DNA form, the CDR3 reads TGTGCCACCCCCTCGTGGGACAGGGGATACGAGCAGTACTTC. As protein: CATPSWDRGYEQYF.

The chain has TRBV7-2 and TRBJ1-2; D gene unclear. The CDR3 covers 14 residues. In germline, CDR1 is SGHTA, CDR2 FQGNSA. The V and J ends lost 3 bases and 2 bases respectively, with 10 bases between them. The chain's CDR3 is CASSLTAGNYGYTF. As DNA, the CDR3 is TGTGCCAGCAGCTTGACGGCAGGAAACTATGGCTACACCTTC.

This clone was counted a single time. The chain links TRBV4-3 to TRBJ2-3; possible D gene TRBD1, 7 bases. Deletions cut 3 bases from V and 9 bases from J, with 13 bases between. Per the germline V gene, CDR1 is LGHNA and CDR2 is YSLEER. The CDR3 is 13 residues long. The CDR3 spells CASSQEGANTQYF. In nucleotides, the CDR3 is TGCGCCAGCAGCCAGGAGGGGGCAAACACGCAGTATTTT.

V is TRBV9 and J is TRBJ2-1; 11 bases are a match to TRBD2. Germline CDR1 is SGDLS and CDR2 is YYNGEE. The CDR3 extends over 13 amino acids. With V trimmed by 7 bases and J by 3 bases, 0 bases remained unmatched. CDR3 nucleotides: TGTGCCAGCGGGACTAGCGGCTACAATGAGCAGTTCTTC. It encodes CASGTSGYNEQFF. Combining the CDR3 with reference TRBV9 and TRBJ2-1 gives the whole variable domain DSGVTQTPKHLITATGQRVTLRCSPRSGDLSVYWYQQSLDQGLQFLIQYYNGEERAKGNILERFSAQQFPDLHSELNLSSLELGDSALYFCASGTSGYNEQFFGPGTRLTVL.